Presented here are 29 T cell receptor beta chains from one specimen sequenced in a study of T-cell memory formation after mild COVID-19. TCRdb re-called the 5' RACE reads through MiXCR, storing one row per CDR3 protein. The table shows 550,000 to 650,000 distinct CDR3 sequences, with around a sixth occurring only once. The source material was PBMCs or a T cell subset sorted from them (not recorded which). Every receptor here comes from an adult woman who had mild COVID-19 (a few samples of this study predate the infection). Cell type and time point are not known.

This clonotype was seen a few times. The chain employs TRBV7-9 and TRBJ2-7; D tentatively reads TRBD1 or TRBD2 (5 bases each). V dropped 6 bases and J dropped 3 bases, with 15 bases sitting between them. This CDR3 region has 14 residues. Germline V gene data show CDR1 as SEHNR and CDR2 as FQNEAQ (reference sequence). The CDR3 region is CASSSETDYYEQYF. CDR3 DNA: TGTGCCAGCAGTTCTGAGACAGACTACTACGAGCAGTACTTC.

This clonotype showed up just a few times. The rearrangement joins TRBV6-2 or TRBV6-3 to TRBJ2-1; TRBD2 aligns across 7 bases. CDR1 and CDR2 (germline): MNHEY, SVGEGT. Trimming took 4 bases from V and 6 from J; bases not matched to a gene: 9. The length of the CDR3 is 15 residues. CDR3 loop: CASSSPRGGTNEQFF. DNA of the CDR3: TGTGCCAGCAGTTCCCCCCGCGGGGGAACCAATGAGCAGTTCTTC.

This clonotype has a count of ten or more. CDR3 sequence: CASSLGGGYSYEQYF. The CDR3 coding sequence is TGCGCCAGCAGCTTGGGAGGGGGATACTCCTACGAGCAGTACTTC. The genes are TRBV5-1 and TRBJ2-7; tentative D call: TRBD1 (6 bases). CDR3 size: 15 residues. Germline V lookup: CDR1 SGHRS, CDR2 YFSETQ. V gave up 0 bases and J gave up 0 bases, with 10 bases separating them.

The rearrangement uses TRBV14 and TRBJ1-1; D possibly corresponds to TRBD1 (6 bases). Germline-derived CDR1 and CDR2 are SGHDN and FVKESK. V was clipped by 7 bases and J by 0 bases, with 15 bases between them. The CDR3 has 15 residues. The CDR3 sequence is CASTLGGPLNTEAFF. CDR3 nucleotides: TGTGCCAGCACCTTAGGGGGGCCTTTGAACACTGAAGCTTTCTTT.

This clonotype was observed a handful of times. The chain uses TRBV5-1 and TRBJ1-1; D ambiguous. Trimming took 0 bases from V and 1 from J, leaving 7 bases between them. This CDR3 is built from 14 residues. Germline V gene sequence: CDR1 SGHRS, CDR2 YFSETQ. The DNA of the CDR3 is TGCGCCAGCAGCTTGGATTACGGGAACACTGAAGCTTTCTTT. It yields the protein CASSLDYGNTEAFF.

This clonotype was picked up a small number of times. The V gene is TRBV20-1, the J gene TRBJ1-1; 8 bases line up with TRBD1. V dropped 6 bases and J dropped 5; count of bases not matched to a gene: 8. CDR1 DFQATT and CDR2 SNEGSKA come from the germline V gene (reference sequence). The CDR3 sequence is 13 residues long. This CDR3 is CSAPQGARTEAFF. In nucleotides, the CDR3 is TGCAGTGCCCCCCAGGGGGCGCGAACTGAAGCTTTCTTT.

This clonotype was picked up a small number of times. This chain links TRBV20-1 with TRBJ2-1; 11 bases are shared with TRBD2. The V gene end was trimmed by 6 bases and the J gene end by 7 bases; junction bases not matched to a gene: 14. Germline values: CDR1 DFQATT, CDR2 SNEGSKA (reference sequence). The CDR3 runs 16 residues. The DNA of the CDR3 is TGCAGTGCGCGATTCGGTAGCGGGGGGGCGAGGAATGAGCAGTTCTTC. Its translation: CSARFGSGGARNEQFF.

The chain has TRBV11-3 and TRBJ2-3, with D unresolved. The CDR3 totals 14 residues. Trimming took off 5 bases at V and 2 bases at J, with 11 bases between the two ends. The germline gives CDR1 SGHNT, CDR2 YENEEA. In DNA, the CDR3 is TGTGCCAGCAGCCAGGAGAGCCTCACAGATACGCAGTATTTT. Its protein is CASSQESLTDTQYF.

This clonotype is judged medium-sized. The CDR3 DNA follows: TGTGCCAGCAGTAAGCCGGGACAGGGTAACACTGAAGCTTTCTTT. Protein product: CASSKPGQGNTEAFF. V and J are TRBV6-6 and TRBJ1-1, with 9 nucleotides matching TRBD1. Germline V lookup: CDR1 MNHNY, CDR2 SVGAGI (reference sequence). The V segment lost 5 bases and the J segment 2 bases; nucleotides outside the gene matches: 6. CDR3 size: 15 residues.

This clonotype was detected a few times. The chain combines TRBV7-2 with TRBJ1-2; D possibly corresponds to TRBD1 (5 bases). The length of the CDR3 is 15 residues. V lost 2 bases and J 0 bases, leaving 10 bases between the germline ends. CDR1 and CDR2 from the germline V gene are SGHTA and FQGNSA. The CDR3 coding sequence is TGTGCCAGCAGCTTAAGGGACGGAGCTAACTATGGCTACACCTTC. As protein: CASSLRDGANYGYTF.

V usage is TRBV3-1 and J usage is TRBJ2-1; D might be TRBD1 (6 bases). The CDR3 spans 16 residues. Germline CDR1 reads LGHDT; CDR2 reads YNNKEL (reference sequence). V lost 4 bases and J 5 bases, leaving 18 bases between the germline ends. The DNA of the CDR3 is TGTGCCAGCAGCCCGCCTCCAGGGGCAGCGGACAATGAGCAGTTCTTC. Its protein is CASSPPPGAADNEQFF.

Worth noting for this clonotype: A clone one base away is much larger, so this may be a read error. CDR3 loop: CASNPRDSYEQYF. CDR3 bases: TGTGCCAGCAACCCCCGGGACAGCTACGAGCAGTACTTC. V is TRBV5-8 and J is TRBJ2-7; 7 bases are shared with TRBD1. Germline V CDR1 and CDR2: SGHTS, YDEGEE. CDR3 length: 13 amino acids. The V segment lost 6 bases and the J segment 3 bases; nucleotides outside the gene matches: 6.

In this sample, this clonotype turned up a few times. The CDR3 coding sequence is TGTGCCAGCAGCTGGGGACAGGGAGGTTACAATGAGCAGTTCTTC. Amino acid sequence: CASSWGQGGYNEQFF. The rearrangement links TRBV7-8 to TRBJ2-1; 9 bases are shared with TRBD1. This CDR3 has 15 residues. V was clipped by 4 bases and J by 4 bases; unmatched bases: 5. Germline assignment: CDR1 SGHVS and CDR2 FQNEAQ.

This clonotype was counted ten times or more. J is TRBJ2-7 and V is TRBV4-2; D is ambiguous. CDR1 and CDR2 (germline): LGHNA, YNFKEQ. Deletions cut 4 bases from V and 6 bases from J, with 16 bases between. The CDR3 is 14 residues long. The DNA for the CDR3 is TGTGCCAGCAGCCTGACCCCGGGTGGAAGCGAGCAGTACTTC. It specifies CASSLTPGGSEQYF.

The V and J genes are TRBV20-1 and TRBJ2-3, with 8 positions matching TRBD1. The CDR3 is made up of 15 amino acids. The junction had 6 bases not matched to a gene; V was cut back by 0 bases and J by 4 bases. Looked up from germline, CDR1 is DFQATT and CDR2 is SNEGSKA (reference sequence). In DNA, the CDR3 is TGCAGTGCTAGAGACCGGGACAGGATGGCAGATACGCAGTATTTT. Residues: CSARDRDRMADTQYF.

The V call is TRBV6-5, the J call TRBJ2-7; D ambiguous. V gave up 0 bases and J gave up 3 bases, with 12 bases separating them. From germline, CDR1 is MNHEY and CDR2 SVGAGI. The CDR3 contains 15 residues. CDR3 in DNA: TGTGCCAGCAGTTACTCTAGGGTTATTGGCTACGAGCAGTACTTC. Translated: CASSYSRVIGYEQYF.

The gene calls are TRBV7-2 and TRBJ2-3; D is unclear. The germline gives CDR1 SGHTA, CDR2 FQGNSA. The CDR3 sequence is 14 residues long. The V gene lost 10 bases and the J gene lost 0 bases, with 14 bases spanning the gap. The CDR3 DNA reads as TGTGCCACCTCCCCCCGGACGAGCACAGATACGCAGTATTTT. Translating gives CATSPRTSTDTQYF.

The rearrangement uses TRBV7-9 and TRBJ1-6; 8 bases match TRBD1. V was pared by 6 bases and J by 5 bases, with 9 bases of the junction left unmatched. Germline V gene data show CDR1 as SEHNR and CDR2 as FQNEAQ (reference sequence). The CDR3 sequence is 16 residues long. The CDR3 DNA reads as TGTGCCAGCAGTCCCGGAGGACAGGGAGATAATTCACCCCTCCACTTT. This codes for CASSPGGQGDNSPLHF.

This clonotype has a handful of counts. The CDR3: CASSGQGFTDTQYF. In nucleotides, the CDR3 is TGTGCCAGCAGCGGACAGGGGTTCACAGATACGCAGTATTTT. This rearrangement joins TRBV5-5 to TRBJ2-3, with 9 nucleotides matching TRBD1. The CDR3 has 14 amino acids. Germline assignment: CDR1 SGHKS and CDR2 YYEKEE (reference sequence). V shed 4 bases and J 2 bases; nucleotides not matched to a gene: 2.

This chain uses TRBV18 with TRBJ1-6; a possible D gene is TRBD1 (5 bases). Trimming pared 6 bases from V and 8 bases from J, leaving 14 bases between. The germline V gene has CDR1 KGHSH and CDR2 LQKENI. This CDR3 region has 14 residues. CDR3 DNA: TGTGCCAGCTCCCCGCCCGGGGGTTATTCACCCCTCCACTTT. The encoded protein is CASSPPGGYSPLHF.

CDR3 residues: CASSLESARYSGANVLTF. CDR3 coding DNA: TGTGCCAGCAGCTTAGAGTCTGCCCGGTACTCTGGGGCCAACGTCCTGACTTTC. The gene calls are TRBV7-9 and TRBJ2-6; no clear D. Germline lookup yields CDR1 SEHNR and CDR2 FQNEAQ (reference sequence). With 1 base removed from V and 0 bases from J, the gap between germline ends came to 13 bases. The CDR3 has 18 amino acids.

This clonotype came up many times. This sequence joins TRBV12-3 or TRBV12-4 and TRBJ1-1; no clear D. V was pared by 4 bases and J by 4 bases, with 10 bases between. The CDR3 consists of 13 residues. The CDR3 region is CASSSRVGTEAFF. The CDR3 DNA is TGTGCCAGCAGTTCCCGGGTGGGCACTGAAGCTTTCTTT.

This chain links TRBV24-1 with TRBJ2-1; 7 nucleotides align to TRBD1. Looked up from germline, CDR1 is KGHDR and CDR2 is SFDVKD. V trimming: 5 bases; J trimming: 4 bases; junction bases outside the gene matches: 10. CDR3 size: 16 residues. Here the CDR3 DNA reads TGTGCCACCAGTGTGAGCCGGGACAGCCTTTACAATGAGCAGTTCTTC. This gives the protein CATSVSRDSLYNEQFF.

This clonotype appeared a few times. The rearrangement uses TRBV29-1 and TRBJ1-1; D remains unclear. CDR1 and CDR2 (germline): SQVTM, ANQGSEA. V lost 3 bases and J lost 6, with 14 bases in between. The CDR3 extends over 13 amino acids. The CDR3 region is CSVETIGSSEAFF. DNA for the CDR3: TGCAGCGTTGAGACTATCGGTTCCTCTGAAGCTTTCTTT.

CDR3 coding DNA: TGTGCCATCAAGGAGGGGGGCCAGCAGTACTTC. Its translation is CAIKEGGQQYF. This rearrangement joins TRBV10-3 to TRBJ2-7; D might be TRBD1 or TRBD2, each matching 6 bases. V gave up 7 bases and J gave up 8 bases, with 12 bases separating them. Germline CDR1 reads ENHRY; CDR2 reads SYGVKD. The CDR3 has 11 residues.

V and J are TRBV5-1 and TRBJ1-2; D remains unclear. Deletions cut 7 bases from V and 2 bases from J, with 12 bases between. The CDR3 contains 13 residues. Germline V gene data show CDR1 as SGHRS and CDR2 as YFSETQ. The CDR3 region has the DNA TGCGCCAGCGCTGACGGGTACAACTATGGCTACACCTTC. This translates into CASADGYNYGYTF. Supplemented by reference TRBV5-1 and TRBJ1-2, the full variable domain reads KAGVTQTPRYLIKTRGQQVTLSCSPISGHRSVSWYQQTPGQGLQFLFEYFSETQRNKGNFPGRFSGRQFSNSRSEMNVSTLELGDSALYLCASADGYNYGYTFGSGTRLTVV.

This clonotype appeared a single time. This chain connects TRBV4-1 to TRBJ2-2; D remains ambiguous. Germline CDR1 reads MGHRA; CDR2 reads YSYEKL. V lost 3 bases, J lost 4 bases, and 9 bases lay in between. The CDR3 is 14 residues long. CDR3 in DNA: TGCGCCAGCAGCCAGTTCGCGACCACCGGGGAGCTGTTTTTT. Protein sequence: CASSQFATTGELFF.

The rearrangement joins TRBV11-2 to TRBJ1-1; the D is unclear. Per the germline V gene, CDR1 is SGHAT and CDR2 is FQNNGV. Trimming shortened V by 5 bases and J by 0 bases, and 10 bases separated the two germline ends. This CDR3 comprises 14 residues. The CDR3, as DNA: TGTGCCAGCAGCAAACGAGAGATGAACACTGAAGCTTTCTTT. Protein product: CASSKREMNTEAFF.

This clonotype was detected only a few times. The chain combines TRBV5-5 with TRBJ1-1, with TRBD1 matching over 8 bases. The junction had 2 bases not matched to a gene; V was cut back by 0 bases and J by 7 bases. CDR1 is SGHKS, CDR2 YYEKEE, per germline (reference sequence). The CDR3 is 13 amino acids. The CDR3 nucleotides read TGTGCCAGCAGCTTGGGGACAGGGCTTGAAGCTTTCTTT. Protein: CASSLGTGLEAFF.